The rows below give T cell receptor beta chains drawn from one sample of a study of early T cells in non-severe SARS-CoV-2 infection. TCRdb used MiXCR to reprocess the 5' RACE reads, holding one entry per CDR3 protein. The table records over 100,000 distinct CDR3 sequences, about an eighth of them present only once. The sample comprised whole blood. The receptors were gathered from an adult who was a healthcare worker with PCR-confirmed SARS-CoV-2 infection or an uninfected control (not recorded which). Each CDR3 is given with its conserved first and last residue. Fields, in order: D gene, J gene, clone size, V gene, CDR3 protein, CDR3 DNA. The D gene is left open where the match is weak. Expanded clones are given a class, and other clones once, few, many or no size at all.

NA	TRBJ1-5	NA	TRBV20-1	CSARDRGAASNQPQHF	TGCAGTGCTAGAGATCGAGGGGCAGCTAGCAATCAGCCCCAGCATTTT
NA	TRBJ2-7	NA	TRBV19	CASSITGSPSYEQYF	TGTGCCAGTAGTATCACGGGTTCACCATCCTACGAGCAGTACTTC
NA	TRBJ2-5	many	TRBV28	CASSLLTASGETQYF	TGTGCCAGCAGTCTCCTAACCGCGTCGGGAGAGACCCAGTACTTC
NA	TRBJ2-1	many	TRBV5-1	CASSLEGFDNEQFF	TGCGCCAGCAGCTTGGAGGGCTTCGACAATGAGCAGTTCTTC
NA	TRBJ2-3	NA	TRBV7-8	CASSLAYTDTQYF	TGTGCCAGCAGCTTAGCGTACACAGATACGCAGTATTTT
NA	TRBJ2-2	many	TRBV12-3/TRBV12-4	CASRPLNSGELFF	TGTGCCAGCCGCCCCCTAAATTCCGGGGAGCTGTTTTTT
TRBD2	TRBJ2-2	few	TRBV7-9	CASSLAGLAGGSNTGELFF	TGTGCCAGCAGCTTAGCTGGACTAGCGGGAGGGTCGAACACCGGGGAGCTGTTTTTT
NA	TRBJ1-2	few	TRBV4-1	CASSQAGPFYGYTF	TGCGCCAGCAGCCAGGCCGGTCCTTTCTATGGCTACACCTTC
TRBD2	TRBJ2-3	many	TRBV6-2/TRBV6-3	CASSYGRATDTQYF	TGTGCCAGCAGTTACGGGAGGGCCACAGATACGCAGTATTTT
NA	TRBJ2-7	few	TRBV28	CASSWDFF	TGTGCCAGCAGTTGGGACTTCTTC
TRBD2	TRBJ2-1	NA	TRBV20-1	CSARAPAGSGRDNEQFF	TGCAGTGCTAGAGCCCCTGCGGGTAGCGGGAGGGACAATGAGCAGTTCTTC
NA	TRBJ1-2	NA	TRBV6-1	CASSEALRGIYGYTF	TGTGCCAGCAGTGAAGCGCTTCGAGGGATCTATGGCTACACCTTC
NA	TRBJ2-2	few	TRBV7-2	CASSLVATRGGELFF	TGTGCCAGCAGCTTAGTGGCCACAAGGGGCGGGGAGCTGTTTTTT
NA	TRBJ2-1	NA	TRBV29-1	CSARRSSYNEQFF	TGCAGCGCCCGGAGGTCGTCCTACAATGAGCAGTTCTTC
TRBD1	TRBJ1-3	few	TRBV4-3	CASSQVLRTGVSENTIYF	TGCGCCAGCAGCCAAGTACTCCGGACAGGGGTGTCAGAAAACACCATATATTTT
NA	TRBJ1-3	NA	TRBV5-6	CASSFAEYSGNTIYF	TGTGCCAGCAGCTTCGCGGAATACTCTGGAAACACCATATATTTT
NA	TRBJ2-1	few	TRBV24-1	CATSDFKGNEQFF	TGTGCCACCAGTGATTTTAAGGGGAATGAGCAGTTCTTC
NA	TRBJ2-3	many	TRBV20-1	CSAGGWDTQYF	TGCAGTGCTGGAGGGTGGGATACGCAGTATTTT
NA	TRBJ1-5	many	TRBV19	CASSGRGSEPQHF	TGTGCCAGTAGTGGCAGGGGTAGTGAGCCCCAGCATTTT
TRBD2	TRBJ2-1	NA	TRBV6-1	CASRPGLERHEQFF	TGTGCCAGCAGACCGGGACTAGAGCGACATGAGCAGTTCTTC
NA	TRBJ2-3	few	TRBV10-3	CAMVQGPGTDTQYF	TGTGCCATGGTACAGGGCCCAGGAACAGATACGCAGTATTTT
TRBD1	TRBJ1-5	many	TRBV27	CASSLSGGQGSNQPQHF	TGTGCCAGCAGTTTATCGGGGGGACAGGGGAGCAATCAGCCCCAGCATTTT
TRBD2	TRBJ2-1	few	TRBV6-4	CASSDNSGRRGDEQFF	TGTGCCAGCAGTGACAATAGCGGGAGAAGAGGCGATGAGCAGTTCTTC
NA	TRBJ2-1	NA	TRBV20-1	CSARDLGRRDEQFF	TGCAGTGCTAGAGATCTAGGGAGGCGGGATGAGCAGTTCTTC
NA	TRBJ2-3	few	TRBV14	CASSQDGGAAVTDTQYF	TGTGCCAGCAGCCAAGATGGAGGTGCGGCAGTTACAGATACGCAGTATTTT
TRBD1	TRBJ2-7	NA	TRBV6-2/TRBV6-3	CASSALLGTGTHEQYF	TGTGCCAGCAGTGCCCTCCTCGGGACAGGGACACACGAGCAGTACTTC
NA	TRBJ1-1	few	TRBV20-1	CSASGGLGTEAFF	TGCAGTGCTAGTGGAGGGTTGGGCACTGAAGCTTTCTTT